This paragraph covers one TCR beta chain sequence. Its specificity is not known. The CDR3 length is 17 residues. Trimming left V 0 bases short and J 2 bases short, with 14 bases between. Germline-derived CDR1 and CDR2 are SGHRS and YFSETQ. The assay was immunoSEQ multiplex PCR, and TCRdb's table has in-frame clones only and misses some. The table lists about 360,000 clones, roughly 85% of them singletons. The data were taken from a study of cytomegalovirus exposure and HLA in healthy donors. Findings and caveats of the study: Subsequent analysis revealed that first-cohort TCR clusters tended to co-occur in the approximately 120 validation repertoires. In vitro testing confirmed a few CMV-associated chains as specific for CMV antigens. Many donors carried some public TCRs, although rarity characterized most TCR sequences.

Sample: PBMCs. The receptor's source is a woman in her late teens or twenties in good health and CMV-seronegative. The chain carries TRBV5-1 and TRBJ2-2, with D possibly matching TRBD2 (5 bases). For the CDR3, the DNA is TGCGCCAGCAGCTTGGTTTTGGCGGGCCTCAACACCGGGGAGCTGTTTTTT. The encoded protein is CASSLVLAGLNTGELFF.